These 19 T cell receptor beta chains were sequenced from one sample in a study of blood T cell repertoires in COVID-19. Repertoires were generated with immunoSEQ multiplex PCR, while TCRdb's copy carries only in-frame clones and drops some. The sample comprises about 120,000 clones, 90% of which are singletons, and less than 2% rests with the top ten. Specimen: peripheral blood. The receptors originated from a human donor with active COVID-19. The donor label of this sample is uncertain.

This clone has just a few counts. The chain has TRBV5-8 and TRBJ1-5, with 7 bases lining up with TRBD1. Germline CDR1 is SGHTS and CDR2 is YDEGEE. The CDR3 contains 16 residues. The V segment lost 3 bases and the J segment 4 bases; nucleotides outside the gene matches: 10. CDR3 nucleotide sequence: TGTGCCAGCAGCTCAGGACAGGCCCTGGGAAATCAGCCCCAGCATTTT. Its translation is CASSSGQALGNQPQHF.

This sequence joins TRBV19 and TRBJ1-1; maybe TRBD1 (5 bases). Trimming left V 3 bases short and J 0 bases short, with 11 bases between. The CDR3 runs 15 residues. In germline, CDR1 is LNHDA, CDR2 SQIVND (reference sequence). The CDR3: CASSMIGALNTEAFF. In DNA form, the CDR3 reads TGTGCCAGTAGTATGATAGGGGCGCTGAACACTGAAGCTTTCTTT.

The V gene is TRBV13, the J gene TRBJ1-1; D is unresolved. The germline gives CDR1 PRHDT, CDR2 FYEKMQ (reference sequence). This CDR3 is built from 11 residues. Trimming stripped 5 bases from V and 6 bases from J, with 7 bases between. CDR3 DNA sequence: TGTGCCAGCAGCCCACTCGCTGAAGCTTTCTTT. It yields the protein CASSPLAEAFF.

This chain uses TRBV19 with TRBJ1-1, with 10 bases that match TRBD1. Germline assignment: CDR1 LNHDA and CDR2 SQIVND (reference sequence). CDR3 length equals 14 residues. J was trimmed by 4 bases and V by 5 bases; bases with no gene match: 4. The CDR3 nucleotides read TGTGCCAGTAGTGAGGGGACAGGGGCCACTGAAGCTTTCTTT. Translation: CASSEGTGATEAFF.

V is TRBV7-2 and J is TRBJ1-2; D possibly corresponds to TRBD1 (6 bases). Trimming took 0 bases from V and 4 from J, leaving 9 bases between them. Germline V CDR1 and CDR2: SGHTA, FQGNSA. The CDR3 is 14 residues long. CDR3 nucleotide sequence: TGTGCCAGCAGCTTAGCGCTGACAGGCTATGGCTACACCTTC. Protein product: CASSLALTGYGYTF.

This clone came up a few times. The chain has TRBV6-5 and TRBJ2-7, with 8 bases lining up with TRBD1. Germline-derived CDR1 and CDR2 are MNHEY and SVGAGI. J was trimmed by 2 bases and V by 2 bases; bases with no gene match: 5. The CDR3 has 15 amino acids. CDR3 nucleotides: TGTGCCAGCAGTTACCGTGGACAGGGAACCTACGAGCAGTACTTC. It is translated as CASSYRGQGTYEQYF.

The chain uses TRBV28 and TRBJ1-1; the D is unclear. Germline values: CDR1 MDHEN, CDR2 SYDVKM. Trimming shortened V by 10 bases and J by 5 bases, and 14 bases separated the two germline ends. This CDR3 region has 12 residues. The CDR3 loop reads CATNSMATEAFF. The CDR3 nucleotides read TGTGCCACCAACAGTATGGCTACTGAAGCTTTCTTT.

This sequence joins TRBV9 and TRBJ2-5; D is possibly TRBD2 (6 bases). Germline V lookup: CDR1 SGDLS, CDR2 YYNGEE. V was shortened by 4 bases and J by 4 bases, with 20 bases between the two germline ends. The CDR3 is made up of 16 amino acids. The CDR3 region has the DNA TGTGCCAGCAGCAAGGGCGGGTGGCGACTAGGAGAGACCCAGTACTTC. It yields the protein CASSKGGWRLGETQYF. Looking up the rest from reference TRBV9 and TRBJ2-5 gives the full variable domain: DSGVTQTPKHLITATGQRVTLRCSPRSGDLSVYWYQQSLDQGLQFLIQYYNGEERAKGNILERFSAQQFPDLHSELNLSSLELGDSALYFCASSKGGWRLGETQYFGPGTRLLVL.

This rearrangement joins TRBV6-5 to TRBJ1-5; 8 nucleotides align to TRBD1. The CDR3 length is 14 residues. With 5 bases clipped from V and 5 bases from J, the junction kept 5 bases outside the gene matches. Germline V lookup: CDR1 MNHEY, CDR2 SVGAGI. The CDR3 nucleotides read TGTGCCAGCAGTCCGCAGGGGGCGCATCAGCCCCAGCATTTT. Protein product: CASSPQGAHQPQHF.

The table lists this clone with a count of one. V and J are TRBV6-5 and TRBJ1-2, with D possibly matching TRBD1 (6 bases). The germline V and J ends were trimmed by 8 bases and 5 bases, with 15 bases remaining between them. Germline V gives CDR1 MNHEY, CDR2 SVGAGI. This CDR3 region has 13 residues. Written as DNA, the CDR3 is TGTGCCAGCCGACCCGGACAGATTTATGGCTACACCTTC. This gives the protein CASRPGQIYGYTF.

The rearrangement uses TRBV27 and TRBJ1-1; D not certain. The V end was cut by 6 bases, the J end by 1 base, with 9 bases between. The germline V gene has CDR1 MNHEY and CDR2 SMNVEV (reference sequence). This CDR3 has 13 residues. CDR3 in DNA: TGTGCCAGCAGATCCCGGGAGAACACTGAAGCTTTCTTT. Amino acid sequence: CASRSRENTEAFF.

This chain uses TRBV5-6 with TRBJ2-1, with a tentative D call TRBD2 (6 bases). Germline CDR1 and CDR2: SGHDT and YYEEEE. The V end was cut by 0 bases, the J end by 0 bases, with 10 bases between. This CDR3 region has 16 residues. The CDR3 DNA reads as TGTGCCAGCAGCTTGGATCCGGGGGTCTCCTACAATGAGCAGTTCTTC. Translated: CASSLDPGVSYNEQFF.

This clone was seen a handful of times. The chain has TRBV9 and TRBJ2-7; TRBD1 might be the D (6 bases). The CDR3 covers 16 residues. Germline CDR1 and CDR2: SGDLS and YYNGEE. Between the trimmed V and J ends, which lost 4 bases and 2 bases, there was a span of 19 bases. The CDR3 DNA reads TGTGCCAGCAGCCACCCCCTTGGGGGCAGAACCTACGAGCAGTACTTC. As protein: CASSHPLGGRTYEQYF.

The CDR3 here is CASSFALLANEQFF. Here the CDR3 DNA reads TGTGCCAGCAGTTTCGCCTTACTAGCGAATGAGCAGTTCTTC. The chain joins TRBV2 to TRBJ2-1; 7 nucleotides match TRBD2. This CDR3 is built from 14 residues. V lost 5 bases and J lost 7; bases outside the gene matches: 8. Looked up from germline, CDR1 is SNHLY and CDR2 is FYNNEI.

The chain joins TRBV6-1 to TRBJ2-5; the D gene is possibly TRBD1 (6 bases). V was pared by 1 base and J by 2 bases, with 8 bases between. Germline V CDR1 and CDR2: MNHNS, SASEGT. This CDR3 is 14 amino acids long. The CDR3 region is CASSEGQEQETQYF. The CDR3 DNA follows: TGTGCCAGCAGTGAAGGACAGGAACAAGAGACCCAGTACTTC.

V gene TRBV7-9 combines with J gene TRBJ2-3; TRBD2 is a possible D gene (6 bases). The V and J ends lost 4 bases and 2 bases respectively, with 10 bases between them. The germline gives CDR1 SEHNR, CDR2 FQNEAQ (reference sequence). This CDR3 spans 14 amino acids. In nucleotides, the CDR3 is TGTGCCAGCAGCTCCCGGGACTCCACAGATACGCAGTATTTT. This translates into CASSSRDSTDTQYF.

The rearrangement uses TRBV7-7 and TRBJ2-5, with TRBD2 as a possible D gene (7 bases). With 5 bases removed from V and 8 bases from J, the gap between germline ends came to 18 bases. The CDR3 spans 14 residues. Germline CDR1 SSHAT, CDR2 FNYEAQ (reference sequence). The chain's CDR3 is CASSLRGTGGTQYF. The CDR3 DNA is TGTGCCAGCAGCCTAAGGGGGACGGGGGGAACCCAGTACTTC. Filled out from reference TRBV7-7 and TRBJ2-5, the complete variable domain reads GAGVSQSPRYKVTKRGQDVTLRCDPISSHATLYWYQQALGQGPEFLTYFNYEAQPDKSGLPSDRFSAERPEGSISTLTIQRTEQRDSAMYRCASSLRGTGGTQYFGPGTRLLVL.

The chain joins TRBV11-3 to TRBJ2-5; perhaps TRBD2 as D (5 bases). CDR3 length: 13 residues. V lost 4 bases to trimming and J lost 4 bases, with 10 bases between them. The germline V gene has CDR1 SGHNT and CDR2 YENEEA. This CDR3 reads CASSSYEGETQYF. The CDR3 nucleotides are TGTGCCAGCAGCTCATACGAGGGAGAGACCCAGTACTTC.

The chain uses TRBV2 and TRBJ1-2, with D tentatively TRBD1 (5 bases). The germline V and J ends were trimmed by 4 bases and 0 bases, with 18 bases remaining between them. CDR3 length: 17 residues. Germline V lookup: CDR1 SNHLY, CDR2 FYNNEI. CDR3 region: CASSGNSGTHTNYGYTF. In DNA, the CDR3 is TGTGCCAGCAGTGGAAACTCTGGGACTCATACTAACTATGGCTACACCTTC.